The rows below give T cell receptor beta chains drawn from one sample of a study of T cells in Graves' hyperthyroidism and ophthalmopathy. TCRdb redid the calling of the multiplex PCR reads with MiXCR, one entry per CDR3 protein. The profile shows hundreds of thousands of distinct CDR3 sequences, roughly 17% of them singletons. The sequencing sample was made of blood. The source is a woman under 30 with Graves' hyperthyroidism. Both conserved end residues are part of each CDR3. A D gene is named only where the DNA matches it firmly. Size is omitted from some rows. Given values are once, few, many or a class for expanded clones.

J gene: TRBJ2-7; D gene: -; V gene: TRBV19; clone size: few; CDR3 protein: CASSPRTRSYEQYF; CDR3 DNA: TGTGCCAGTAGTCCCCGGACACGGTCCTACGAGCAGTACTTC
J gene: TRBJ2-5; D gene: -; V gene: TRBV6-5; clone size: -; CDR3 protein: CASSWQAYETQYF; CDR3 DNA: TGTGCCAGCAGTTGGCAGGCTTACGAGACCCAGTACTTC
J gene: TRBJ2-5; D gene: TRBD1; V gene: TRBV28; clone size: many; CDR3 protein: CASSMTGGSGQETQYF; CDR3 DNA: TGTGCCAGCAGTATGACAGGGGGAAGCGGACAAGAGACCCAGTACTTC
J gene: TRBJ1-2; D gene: -; V gene: TRBV6-1; clone size: -; CDR3 protein: CASSENGQGWGGYTF; CDR3 DNA: TGTGCCAGCAGTGAAAATGGTCAGGGATGGGGTGGCTACACCTTC
J gene: TRBJ2-5; D gene: -; V gene: TRBV7-8; clone size: many; CDR3 protein: CASSLISSRYSETQYF; CDR3 DNA: TGTGCCAGCAGCTTAATCTCCAGTCGGTATTCGGAGACCCAGTACTTC
J gene: TRBJ1-1; D gene: -; V gene: TRBV9; clone size: -; CDR3 protein: CASSVSVLNTEAFF; CDR3 DNA: TGTGCCAGCAGCGTAAGCGTCTTGAACACTGAAGCTTTCTTT
J gene: TRBJ2-7; D gene: TRBD1; V gene: TRBV28; clone size: many; CDR3 protein: CASSFTRDRGYSYEQYF; CDR3 DNA: TGTGCCAGCAGTTTTACCCGGGACAGGGGGTACTCCTACGAGCAGTACTTC
J gene: TRBJ2-7; D gene: TRBD1; V gene: TRBV18; clone size: many; CDR3 protein: CASSPSDRAHEQYF; CDR3 DNA: TGTGCCAGCTCACCCAGTGACAGGGCCCACGAGCAGTACTTC
J gene: TRBJ2-1; D gene: TRBD2; V gene: TRBV27; clone size: few; CDR3 protein: CASSPNFLAGGPYEQFF; CDR3 DNA: TGTGCCAGCAGTCCAAACTTCCTAGCGGGAGGGCCCTATGAGCAGTTCTTC
J gene: TRBJ2-2; D gene: TRBD2; V gene: TRBV24-1; clone size: -; CDR3 protein: CATGLASSTGELFF; CDR3 DNA: TGTGCCACCGGACTAGCTTCGAGCACCGGGGAGCTGTTTTTT
J gene: TRBJ2-2; D gene: -; V gene: TRBV20-1; clone size: -; CDR3 protein: CSAKKGADTGELFF; CDR3 DNA: TGCAGTGCAAAGAAAGGGGCGGACACCGGGGAGCTGTTTTTT
J gene: TRBJ2-5; D gene: -; V gene: TRBV28; clone size: few; CDR3 protein: CASKNLARAQETQYF; CDR3 DNA: TGTGCCAGCAAAAACCTAGCCCGGGCGCAGGAGACCCAGTACTTC
J gene: TRBJ1-2; D gene: -; V gene: TRBV6-1; clone size: many; CDR3 protein: CASSDRWADGYTF; CDR3 DNA: TGTGCCAGCAGTGACAGGTGGGCGGATGGCTACACCTTC
J gene: TRBJ1-2; D gene: TRBD1; V gene: TRBV3-1; clone size: many; CDR3 protein: CASSPGQGRYGYTF; CDR3 DNA: TGTGCCAGCAGCCCGGGACAGGGTCGCTATGGCTACACCTTC
J gene: TRBJ2-2; D gene: -; V gene: TRBV5-1; clone size: -; CDR3 protein: CASSPRGPNTGELFF; CDR3 DNA: TGCGCCAGCAGCCCCCGAGGCCCGAACACCGGGGAGCTGTTTTTT
J gene: TRBJ1-5; D gene: -; V gene: TRBV7-2; clone size: -; CDR3 protein: CASSQDRPRAGGRRGGNQPQHF; CDR3 DNA: TGTGCCAGCAGCCAAGATAGGCCTCGGGCCGGGGGCAGGAGGGGTGGCAATCAGCCCCAGCATTTT
J gene: TRBJ2-3; D gene: TRBD1; V gene: TRBV10-3; clone size: many; CDR3 protein: CAISESRGHTQYF; CDR3 DNA: TGTGCCATCAGTGAGTCGAGGGGGCATACGCAGTATTTT
J gene: TRBJ2-1; D gene: TRBD1; V gene: TRBV20-1; clone size: many; CDR3 protein: CSARSIDRGLGVYNEQFF; CDR3 DNA: TGCAGTGCTCGCTCAATCGACAGGGGACTCGGTGTATACAATGAGCAGTTCTTC
J gene: TRBJ1-3; D gene: TRBD1; V gene: TRBV7-2; clone size: few; CDR3 protein: CASSLWTGVNTIYF; CDR3 DNA: TGTGCCAGCAGCTTATGGACAGGGGTAAACACCATATATTTT
J gene: TRBJ2-7; D gene: -; V gene: TRBV19; clone size: -; CDR3 protein: CANSKQGSHEQYF; CDR3 DNA: TGTGCCAATAGTAAACAGGGTTCCCACGAGCAGTACTTC
J gene: TRBJ2-6; D gene: -; V gene: TRBV20-1; clone size: few; CDR3 protein: CSARDLKAAGANVLTF; CDR3 DNA: TGCAGTGCTAGAGATTTGAAAGCGGCTGGGGCCAACGTCCTGACTTTC
J gene: TRBJ2-3; D gene: -; V gene: TRBV2; clone size: many; CDR3 protein: CASSEVRGTDTQYF; CDR3 DNA: TGTGCCAGCAGTGAAGTCCGGGGAACAGATACGCAGTATTTT
J gene: TRBJ1-1; D gene: -; V gene: TRBV12-3/TRBV12-4; clone size: -; CDR3 protein: CASSSYGSSPYEAFF; CDR3 DNA: TGTGCCAGCAGTTCCTATGGTTCTAGCCCCTATGAAGCTTTCTTT
J gene: TRBJ2-6; D gene: -; V gene: TRBV6-2/TRBV6-3; clone size: few; CDR3 protein: CASIRSGANVLTF; CDR3 DNA: TGTGCCAGCATCCGCTCTGGGGCCAACGTCCTGACTTTC
J gene: TRBJ2-7; D gene: TRBD2; V gene: TRBV11-2; clone size: few; CDR3 protein: CASSLVTSVYEQYF; CDR3 DNA: TGTGCCAGCAGCTTAGTAACTAGCGTCTACGAGCAGTACTTC